These T cell receptor beta chains were read from a single sample in a study of OX40 agonist ivuxolimab in advanced cancers. Some clones are missing from TCRdb's copy, which holds only in-frame ones; the method was immunoSEQ multiplex PCR. This sample has just under 85,000 clones; roughly 84% occur once, and the top ten carry around 2.7%. The sample consisted of CD4+ or CD8+ T cells sorted from blood, taken in a trial of the OX40 agonist ivuxolimab. These receptors all stem from an adult with an advanced solid tumor such as melanoma, head and neck, liver or kidney cancer. CDR3s include the opening cysteine and the closing phenylalanine or tryptophan. A D gene is named only where the DNA matches it firmly. For some rows the clone size is stated as once, few or many, or as a class when expanded; others skip it.

TRBJ2-1 | . | TRBD2 | TRBV12-5 | TGTGCTAGTGGCCGAGAGCGGGGGCCAAACAATGAGCAGTTCTTC | CASGRERGPNNEQFF
TRBJ1-2 | . | TRBD1 | TRBV18 | TGTGCCAGCTCACCACAGGGACAGGGTTACGGCTACACCTTC | CASSPQGQGYGYTF
TRBJ2-2 | few | . | TRBV5-4 | TGTGCCAGCACCTACTACACCGGGGAGCTGTTTTTT | CASTYYTGELFF
TRBJ2-7 | many | . | TRBV25-1 | TGTGCCAGCAGTGAATTTGTCGAGCGGGAGCAGTACTTC | CASSEFVEREQYF
TRBJ2-3 | . | . | TRBV14 | TGTGCCAGCAAGGTCGCGGGGTATGCTAGCACAGATACGCAGTATTTT | CASKVAGYASTDTQYF
TRBJ1-1 | . | TRBD1 | TRBV6-5 | TGTGCCAGCAGTTACTCACAGGGGATAATTGAAGCTTTCTTT | CASSYSQGIIEAFF
TRBJ2-1 | . | . | TRBV7-3 | TGTGCCAGCACCGGGGTGAACAATGAGCAGTTCTTC | CASTGVNNEQFF
TRBJ1-5 | . | . | TRBV6-6 | TGTGCCAGTGAAAGTCAGTCCAATCAGCCCCAGCATTTT | CASESQSNQPQHF
TRBJ2-1 | . | TRBD2 | TRBV4-3 | TGCGCCAGCAGCCAAGAAGCTAGCGGGGGGGCCGTCCTCTCCTACAATGAGCAGTTCTTC | CASSQEASGGAVLSYNEQFF
TRBJ2-7 | . | . | TRBV5-1 | TGCGCCAGCAGGTGGGGGACCGCCGGATCCTACGAGCAGTACTTC | CASRWGTAGSYEQYF
TRBJ2-3 | . | . | TRBV28 | TGTGCCAGCACAGGGGAAAAGAGGGGCACAGATACGCAGTATTTT | CASTGEKRGTDTQYF
TRBJ1-5 | . | . | TRBV19 | TGTGCCAGTAGTAGCCCGGACGCCGATAGCAATCAGCCCCAGCATTTT | CASSSPDADSNQPQHF
TRBJ2-1 | . | TRBD1 | TRBV9 | TGTGCCAGCAGCGAAACAGGGGGCGAGTATGAGCAGTTCTTC | CASSETGGEYEQFF
TRBJ2-5 | once | TRBD1 | TRBV9 | TGTGCCAGCAGCGTAGCCGACAGGGGCCAAGAGACCCAGTACTTC | CASSVADRGQETQYF
TRBJ2-3 | . | . | TRBV7-2 | TGTGCCAGCAGCACCCCAGGGACAGATACGCAGTATTTT | CASSTPGTDTQYF
TRBJ2-1 | . | TRBD1 | TRBV14 | TGTGCCACCTCGACAGGGAGCTCCTACAATGAGCAGTTCTTC | CATSTGSSYNEQFF
TRBJ1-1 | . | . | TRBV5-4 | TGTGCCAGCAGCATGGCTGGGCGGATCACTGAAGCTTTCTTT | CASSMAGRITEAFF
TRBJ2-7 | . | TRBD2 | TRBV11-2 | TGTGCCAGCCGTAGCCTAGCGGGGGGGCCTCACGAGCAGTACTTC | CASRSLAGGPHEQYF
TRBJ1-1 | once | . | TRBV7-2 | TGTGCCAGCAGCTTAGCTTCCGGGCATCGTGTGGAAGCTTTCTTT | CASSLASGHRVEAFF
TRBJ2-2 | few | . | TRBV7-6 | TGTGCCAGCAGCTTGCAGACGGGATCGAACACCGGGGAGCTGTTTTTT | CASSLQTGSNTGELFF
TRBJ1-6 | . | . | TRBV11-3 | TGTGCCAGCAGCTTTGGGGGGGGAAATAATTCACCCCTCCACTTT | CASSFGGGNNSPLHF
TRBJ2-7 | . | TRBD1 | TRBV15 | TGTGCCACCAGCAAGGACAGGGACGGCGAGCAGTACTTC | CATSKDRDGEQYF
TRBJ2-7 | . | TRBD1 | TRBV30 | TGTGCCTCTCCGGGACAGGGGGCCTACGAGCAGTACTTC | CASPGQGAYEQYF
TRBJ1-2 | . | . | TRBV5-8 | TGTGCCAGCAGCTCCGACAGCCATGGCTACACCTTC | CASSSDSHGYTF
TRBJ2-4 | . | . | TRBV7-3 | TGTGCCAGCAGCCAGCCGGGGGAAAACATTCAGTACTTC | CASSQPGENIQYF
TRBJ1-2 | . | TRBD1 | TRBV6-5 | TGTGCCAGCAGGGGTACAGGGGAACTTGGCTACACCTTC | CASRGTGELGYTF
TRBJ2-1 | once | TRBD1 | TRBV10-3 | TGTGCCGTCCGGGACAGGGAATCCAATGAGCAGTTCTTC | CAVRDRESNEQFF
TRBJ2-1 | . | TRBD2 | TRBV5-1 | TGCGCCAGCAGCTTGGGACTAGCGGGGCTAAATGAGCAGTTCTTC | CASSLGLAGLNEQFF
TRBJ2-6 | . | . | TRBV5-1 | TGCGCCAGCAGCTGGGGCTCCGGGGCCAACGTCCTGACTTTC | CASSWGSGANVLTF
TRBJ1-1 | once | . | TRBV27 | TGTGCCAGCAGTTTTCGAGGGAACACTGAAGCTTTCTTT | CASSFRGNTEAFF
TRBJ2-7 | . | TRBD1 | TRBV6-6 | TGTGCCAGCAGTTACTCGAATTCAGGGGGTTACGAGCAGTACTTC | CASSYSNSGGYEQYF
TRBJ2-5 | . | . | TRBV7-2 | TGTGCCAGCAGCTTAGGGGGCCAGGAGACCCAGTACTTC | CASSLGGQETQYF
TRBJ2-7 | . | . | TRBV19 | TGTGCCAGTAGTATCGTCAGGGGCGAGCAGTACTTC | CASSIVRGEQYF
TRBJ1-1 | . | TRBD1 | TRBV11-2 | TGCGCCAGCAGCCAGGACATGTTAGGGGGCTATGAAGCTTTCTTT | CASSQDMLGGYEAFF
TRBJ2-3 | . | . | TRBV6-5 | TGTGCCAGCAGCCCTCAGATTACAGATACGCAGTATTTT | CASSPQITDTQYF
TRBJ2-2 | . | . | TRBV27 | TGTGCCACCGGACAGATGTACACCGGGGAGCTGTTTTTT | CATGQMYTGELFF
TRBJ2-5 | . | . | TRBV6-5 | TGTGCCAGCAGTCCTACCGGGATCCGGGGGACCCAGTACTTC | CASSPTGIRGTQYF
TRBJ2-2 | . | . | TRBV6-4 | TGTGCCAGCAGACTAGGGGAGAACACCGGGGAGCTGTTTTTT | CASRLGENTGELFF
TRBJ2-2 | . | . | TRBV7-9 | TGTGCCAGCAGCTTAGTCCGGGGGACCCACGTTGTCGGGGAGCTGTTTTTT | CASSLVRGTHVVGELFF
TRBJ2-1 | . | . | TRBV5-6 | TGTGCCAGCAGCACCGGACAGTACAATGAGCAGTTCTTC | CASSTGQYNEQFF
TRBJ2-2 | . | TRBD1 | TRBV5-1 | TGCGCCAGCGGGACAGCGGACACCGGGGAGCTGTTTTTT | CASGTADTGELFF
TRBJ2-5 | . | . | TRBV7-2 | TGTGCCAGCAGCTTAGTGGTAGCGGATCAAGAGACCCAGTACTTC | CASSLVVADQETQYF
TRBJ1-4 | . | TRBD1 | TRBV18 | TGTGCCAGCTCCAGGGGACAGCTAGCAACTAATGAAAAACTGTTTTTT | CASSRGQLATNEKLFF
TRBJ1-6 | . | . | TRBV28 | TGTGCCAGCAGTCCAGACAGGAGGCCCAATAATTCACCCCTCCACTTT | CASSPDRRPNNSPLHF
TRBJ1-4 | . | TRBD1 | TRBV15 | TGTGCCACCAGCAGAGAATACGGACAGGATGTAAATGAAAAACTGTTTTTT | CATSREYGQDVNEKLFF
TRBJ1-6 | . | TRBD1 | TRBV2 | TGTGCCAGCAGGGTCAGGGGGGGAGTTTCACCCCTCCACTTT | CASRVRGGVSPLHF
TRBJ2-1 | once | . | TRBV7-2 | TGTGCCAGCAGCTCTTCCAGTAACGAGTACAATGAGCAGTTCTTC | CASSSSSNEYNEQFF
TRBJ2-7 | once | . | TRBV6-1 | TGTGCCAGCAGTGAGGGGGGCCCCTACGAGCAGTACTTC | CASSEGGPYEQYF
TRBJ2-3 | . | TRBD2 | TRBV29-1 | TGCAGCGTTGCCCTGACTAGCTATACGCAGTATTTT | CSVALTSYTQYF
TRBJ1-1 | . | . | TRBV7-2 | TGTGCCAGCAGCTTATGGGGGGGCACTGAAGCTTTCTTT | CASSLWGGTEAFF
TRBJ1-3 | . | . | TRBV5-6 | TGTGCCAGCAGCTCGAGGGGACTCCTCTTCTCTGGAAACACCATATATTTT | CASSSRGLLFSGNTIYF
TRBJ1-5 | once | . | TRBV30 | TGTGCCTGGAGTGTTGACGGGACGAAAAGGAGCAATCAGCCCCAGCATTTT | CAWSVDGTKRSNQPQHF
TRBJ1-2 | . | TRBD1 | TRBV30 | TGTGCCTGGGACCGGGACAGATTTACTAACTATGGCTACACCTTC | CAWDRDRFTNYGYTF
TRBJ1-1 | . | . | TRBV6-6 | TGTGCCATCCGAACTCAGGGGCAGGTCACTGAAGCTTTCTTT | CAIRTQGQVTEAFF
TRBJ2-1 | . | TRBD1 | TRBV6-6 | TGTGCCAGCAGCGAAACAGGGGCACTTTGGAATGAGCAGTTCTTC | CASSETGALWNEQFF